The T cell receptor (beta chain) described here comes from a study of PD-1 blockade in classical Hodgkin lymphoma. Generated by immunoSEQ multiplex PCR, the TCRdb table keeps only in-frame clones and is missing some. The sample shows about 26,000 clones, about 67% of them seen only once. CDR1 and CDR2 (germline): SGHRS, YFSETQ. The CDR3 length is 16 residues. Trimming at V came to 5 bases and at J to 3 bases, leaving 10 bases not matched to a gene. Each patient relapsed following autologous stem cell transplantation, and prior brentuximab vedotin exposure differed. The chain uses TRBV5-1 and TRBJ2-7, with 11 bases that match TRBD2. The source was peripheral blood mononuclear cells (PBMCs), collected before the second cycle of nivolumab. The sequence was collected from a human donor with classical Hodgkin lymphoma. CDR3 DNA sequence: TGCGCCAGCAGTGGGCGAGTAGGGACTAGCGGCTACGAGCAGTACTTC. Translating it yields CASSGRVGTSGYEQYF.